Sequencing of this T cell receptor beta chain was carried out in a study of blood T cells in healthy people across ages. For the second PCR, which ran for about 6 to 11 cycles, a sample-barcoded 5' primer and a J-beta primer mix were used. Using its own MiXCR run on the 5' RACE reads, TCRdb lists one record per CDR3 protein. The data show approximately 2,000,000 distinct CDR3 sequences, about 39% seen once. Germline V gene sequence: CDR1 LGHNA, CDR2 YSLEER. The CDR3 runs to 14 residues. V was clipped by 4 bases and J by 7 bases; unmatched bases: 4. The sequence was obtained from a human donor in good health. The sequencing sample was made of blood. J is TRBJ2-3 and V is TRBV4-3; 11 nucleotides align to TRBD2. The CDR3 DNA is TGCGCCAGCAGCCTCGCTAGCGGGGGGAATACGCAGTATTTT. Its protein is CASSLASGGNTQYF.